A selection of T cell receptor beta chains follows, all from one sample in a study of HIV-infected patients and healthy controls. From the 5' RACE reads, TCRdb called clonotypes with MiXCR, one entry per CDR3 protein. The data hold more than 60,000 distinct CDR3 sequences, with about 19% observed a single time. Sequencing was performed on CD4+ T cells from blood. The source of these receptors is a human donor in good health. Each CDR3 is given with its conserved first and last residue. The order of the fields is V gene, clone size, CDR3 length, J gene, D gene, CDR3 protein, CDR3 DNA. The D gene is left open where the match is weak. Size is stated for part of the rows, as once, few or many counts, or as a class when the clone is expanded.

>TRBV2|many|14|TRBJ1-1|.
CASRLGRLNTEAFF
TGTGCCAGCAGACTTGGACGGTTGAACACTGAAGCTTTCTTT
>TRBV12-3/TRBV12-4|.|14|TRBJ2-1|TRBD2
CASRGAGGYNEQFF
TGTGCCAGCAGAGGGGCGGGGGGGTACAATGAGCAGTTCTTC
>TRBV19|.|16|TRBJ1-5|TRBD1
CASSTSGGVGNQPQHF
TGTGCCAGTAGTACTTCAGGGGGTGTTGGCAATCAGCCCCAGCATTTT
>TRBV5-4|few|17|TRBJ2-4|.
CASSLGGGGLAKNIQYF
TGTGCCAGCAGCTTGGGAGGAGGGGGCCTAGCCAAAAACATTCAGTACTTC
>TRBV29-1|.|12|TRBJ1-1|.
CSVDRQNTEAFF
TGCAGCGTTGACCGACAGAACACTGAAGCTTTCTTT
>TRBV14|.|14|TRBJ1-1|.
CASSPRGLETEAFF
TGTGCCAGCAGCCCGCGCGGGCTGGAAACTGAAGCTTTCTTT
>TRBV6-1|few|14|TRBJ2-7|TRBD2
CASRVVAGGYEQYF
TGTGCCAGCAGAGTGGTAGCGGGAGGATACGAGCAGTACTTC
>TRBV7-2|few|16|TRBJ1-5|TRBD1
CASSLAPGQGGQPQHF
TGTGCCAGCAGCTTAGCGCCGGGACAGGGCGGGCAGCCCCAGCATTTT
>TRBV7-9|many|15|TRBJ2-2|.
CASRMLQENTGELFF
TGTGCCAGCCGGATGCTACAGGAGAACACCGGGGAGCTGTTTTTT
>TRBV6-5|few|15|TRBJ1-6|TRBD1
CASSTFDRGSLPLHF
TGTGCCAGCAGTACCTTCGACAGGGGGAGCTTACCCCTCCACTTT
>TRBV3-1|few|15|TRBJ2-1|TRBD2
CASTLGLGSFNEQFF
TGTGCCAGCACCCTCGGACTAGGTAGTTTCAATGAGCAGTTCTTC
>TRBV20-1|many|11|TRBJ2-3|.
CSVTPGDTQYF
TGCAGTGTAACGCCTGGAGATACGCAGTATTTT
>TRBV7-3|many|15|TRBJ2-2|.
CASSLFGEATGELFF
TGTGCCAGCAGCTTATTTGGGGAAGCGACCGGGGAGCTGTTTTTT
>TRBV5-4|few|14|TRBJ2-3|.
CASSLPEFTDTQYF
TGTGCCAGCAGCTTACCGGAATTCACAGATACGCAGTATTTT
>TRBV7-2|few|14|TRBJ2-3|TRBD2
CASSLWGTSVTQYF
TGTGCCAGCAGCCTGTGGGGGACTAGTGTTACGCAGTATTTT
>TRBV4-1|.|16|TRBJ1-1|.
CASSQSGTRLRTEAFF
TGCGCCAGCAGCCAATCCGGGACACGTTTGCGGACTGAAGCTTTCTTT
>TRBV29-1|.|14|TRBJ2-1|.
CSVIPVSSYNEQFF
TGCAGCGTTATCCCGGTTAGCTCCTACAATGAGCAGTTCTTC
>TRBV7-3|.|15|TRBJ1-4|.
CASSLEGTTNEKLFF
TGTGCCAGCAGCCTCGAGGGGACAACTAATGAAAAACTGTTTTTT
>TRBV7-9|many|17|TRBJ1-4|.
CASSFLTGLTTNEKLFF
TGTGCCAGCAGCTTCTTGACAGGACTTACAACTAATGAAAAACTGTTTTTT
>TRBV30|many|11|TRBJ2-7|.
CAWTDSYEQYF
TGTGCCTGGACCGACAGCTACGAGCAGTACTTC
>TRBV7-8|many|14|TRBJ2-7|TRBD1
CASSLAGQGYEQYF
TGTGCCAGCAGCTTAGCTGGACAGGGATACGAGCAGTACTTC
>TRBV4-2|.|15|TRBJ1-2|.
CASSQDLGVGYGYTF
TGTGCCAGCAGCCAAGATTTAGGGGTTGGCTATGGCTACACCTTC
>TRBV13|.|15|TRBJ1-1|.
CASSERTVMNTEAFF
TGTGCCAGCAGCGAGCGCACAGTGATGAACACTGAAGCTTTCTTT
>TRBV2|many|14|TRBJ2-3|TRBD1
CASSPQGQEDTQYF
TGTGCCAGCAGTCCACAGGGGCAGGAAGATACGCAGTATTTT
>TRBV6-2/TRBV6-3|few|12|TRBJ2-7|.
CASSYSGDEQYF
TGTGCCAGCAGTTACTCAGGGGACGAGCAGTACTTC
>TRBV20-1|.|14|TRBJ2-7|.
CSAIEDSRKYEQYF
TGCAGTGCTATTGAGGACAGCAGGAAATACGAGCAGTACTTC
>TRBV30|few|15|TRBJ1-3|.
CAWKTGRNSGNTIYF
TGTGCCTGGAAAACAGGACGGAACTCTGGAAACACCATATATTTT
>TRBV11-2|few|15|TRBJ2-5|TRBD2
CASGLYAGGEETQYF
TGTGCCAGCGGACTTTACGCGGGAGGAGAGGAGACCCAGTACTTC
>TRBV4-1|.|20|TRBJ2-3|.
CASSQDKGGRSDDRTDTQYF
TGCGCCAGCAGCCAAGATAAAGGAGGTCGTTCCGACGATCGCACAGATACGCAGTATTTT
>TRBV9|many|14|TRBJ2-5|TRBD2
CASSVPTSDETQYF
TGTGCCAGCAGCGTACCGACTAGCGACGAGACCCAGTACTTC
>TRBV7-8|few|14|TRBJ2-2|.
CASSKQGFTGELFF
TGTGCCAGCAGCAAACAGGGATTCACCGGGGAGCTGTTTTTT
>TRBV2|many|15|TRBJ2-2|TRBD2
CASKTSGSGAGELFF
TGTGCCAGCAAGACTAGCGGGAGTGGGGCCGGGGAGCTGTTTTTT
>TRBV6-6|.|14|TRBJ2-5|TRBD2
CASTKLAGWETQYF
TGTGCCAGCACCAAACTAGCGGGATGGGAGACCCAGTACTTC
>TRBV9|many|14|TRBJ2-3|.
CASSRAESTDTQYF
TGTGCCAGCAGCCGGGCAGAGAGCACAGATACGCAGTATTTT
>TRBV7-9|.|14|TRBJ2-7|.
CASSFGTAPYEQYF
TGTGCCAGCAGCTTCGGGACGGCCCCCTACGAGCAGTACTTC
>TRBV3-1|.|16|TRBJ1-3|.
CASSQDDSGSGNTIYF
TGTGCCAGCAGCCAAGATGACAGCGGCTCTGGAAACACCATATATTTT
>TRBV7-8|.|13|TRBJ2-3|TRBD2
CASKSGGVGTQYF
TGTGCCAGCAAGAGCGGGGGGGTTGGTACGCAGTATTTT
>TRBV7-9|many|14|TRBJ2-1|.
CASSPGTLPHEQFF
TGTGCCAGCAGCCCAGGGACCTTGCCCCATGAGCAGTTCTTC
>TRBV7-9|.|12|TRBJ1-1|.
CASSFGNTEAFF
TGTGCCAGCAGCTTTGGGAACACTGAAGCTTTCTTT
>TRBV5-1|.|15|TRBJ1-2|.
CASSLDRTHNYGYTF
TGCGCCAGCAGCTTGGACAGGACGCATAACTATGGCTACACCTTC
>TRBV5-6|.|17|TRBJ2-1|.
CASSLDPWLAVNNEQFF
TGTGCCAGCAGCTTGGACCCCTGGCTAGCAGTCAACAATGAGCAGTTCTTC
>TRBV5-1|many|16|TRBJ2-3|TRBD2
CASRIPLAGGADTQYF
TGCGCCAGCAGAATTCCTCTAGCGGGGGGTGCAGATACGCAGTATTTT
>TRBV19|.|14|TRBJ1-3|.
CASSDRFSGNTIYF
TGTGCCAGTTCCGACAGATTCTCTGGAAACACCATATATTTT
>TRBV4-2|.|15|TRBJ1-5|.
CASSQGVPEISPQHF
TGTGCCAGCAGCCAAGGAGTACCGGAAATCAGTCCCCAGCATTTT
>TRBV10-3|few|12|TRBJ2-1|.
CAIRAGTSEQFF
TGTGCCATCAGGGCAGGGACGAGTGAGCAGTTCTTC
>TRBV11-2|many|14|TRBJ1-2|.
CASSLDWLYYGYTF
TGTGCCAGCAGCTTAGACTGGCTTTACTATGGCTACACCTTC
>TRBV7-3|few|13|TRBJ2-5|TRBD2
CASSLRTRETQYF
TGTGCCAGCAGCCTCAGGACTAGAGAGACCCAGTACTTC
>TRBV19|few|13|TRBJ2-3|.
CASSIAGTDTQYF
TGTGCCAGTAGTATAGCGGGGACAGATACGCAGTATTTT
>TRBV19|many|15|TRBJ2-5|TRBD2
CASSLQRDKLETQYF
TGTGCCAGTAGTCTCCAGCGGGATAAATTGGAGACCCAGTACTTC
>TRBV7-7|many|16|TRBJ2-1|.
CASSLALTGSADEQFF
TGTGCTAGCAGCTTAGCCCTGACAGGTTCGGCCGATGAGCAGTTCTTC
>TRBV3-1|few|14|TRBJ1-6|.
CASSQIGLSSPLHF
TGTGCCAGCAGCCAAATTGGACTCTCTTCACCCCTCCACTTT
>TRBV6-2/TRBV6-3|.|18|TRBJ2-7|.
CASSPDVVGRGPTWEQYF
TGTGCCAGCAGTCCCGATGTCGTTGGGAGGGGGCCAACCTGGGAGCAGTACTTC